These 20 T cell receptor beta chains were all obtained from the same sample, sequenced in a study of early T cells in non-severe SARS-CoV-2 infection. TCRdb itself ran the 5' RACE reads through MiXCR, one entry per CDR3 protein. The sample includes more than 80,000 distinct CDR3 sequences, 15% to 20% of them seen just once. Sequencing was carried out using whole blood. The source is an adult who was a healthcare worker with PCR-confirmed SARS-CoV-2 infection or an uninfected control (not recorded which).

CDR3 amino acids: CASSPGQAGSYNSPLHF. CDR3 DNA: TGTGCCAGCAGCCCCGGACAGGCAGGCTCCTATAATTCACCCCTCCACTTT. The chain employs TRBV5-4 and TRBJ1-6, with TRBD1 matching 7 bases. In germline, CDR1 is SGHNT, CDR2 YYREEE (reference sequence). Unmatched junction bases numbered 7, after V lost 4 bases and J lost 0 bases. This CDR3 spans 17 amino acids.

The CDR3 region is CSVELAGETQYF. CDR3 DNA: TGCAGCGTTGAACTAGCGGGAGAGACCCAGTACTTC. The chain uses TRBV29-1 and TRBJ2-5; 8 bases map to TRBD2. V lost 2 bases and J lost 4; bases outside the gene matches: 0. The CDR3 totals 12 residues. CDR1 is SQVTM and CDR2 is ANQGSEA in the germline V gene.

The sample holds many counts of this clonotype. The rearrangement links TRBV18 to TRBJ2-1; 12 nucleotides align to TRBD2. Germline lookup yields CDR1 KGHSH and CDR2 LQKENI. The CDR3 covers 17 residues. V lost 1 base, J lost 4 bases, and 5 bases stayed unmatched. Written as DNA, the CDR3 is TGTGCCAGCTCACCACAGACTAGCGGGAGCTGGTACAATGAGCAGTTCTTC. As protein: CASSPQTSGSWYNEQFF. Looking up the rest from reference TRBV18 and TRBJ2-1 gives the full variable domain: NAGVMQNPRHLVRRRGQEARLRCSPMKGHSHVYWYRQLPEEGLKFMVYLQKENIIDESGMPKERFSAEFPKEGPSILRIQQVVRGDSAAYFCASSPQTSGSWYNEQFFGPGTRLTVL.

This clonotype occurred a few times. The junction departs from germline at one end; a sequencing error may be responsible. The chain recombines TRBV18 with TRBJ2-4; tentative D call: TRBD1 (6 bases). The germline V gene has CDR1 KGHSH and CDR2 LQKENI. The CDR3 contains 14 residues. The CDR3, as DNA: TGTGCCAGCTCAGCCTGGACAGCCCAAAACATTCAGTACTTC. Translating gives CASSAWTAQNIQYF. Complete variable domain (other parts from reference TRBV18 and TRBJ2-4): NAGVMQNPRHLVRRRGQEARLRCSPMKGHSHVYWYRQLPEEGLKFMVYLQKENIIDESGMPKERFSAEFPKEGPSILRIQQVVRGDSAAYFCASSAWTAQNIQYFGAGTRLSVL.

Within the sample, this clonotype is medium-sized. V usage is TRBV7-8 and J usage is TRBJ2-7, with 7 bases aligning to TRBD1. V lost 1 base to trimming and J lost 6 bases; unmatched junction nucleotides: 15. This CDR3 spans 17 amino acids. Germline loops: CDR1 SGHVS, CDR2 FQNEAQ. The CDR3 nucleotides are TGTGCCAGCAGCTTAGTTGCTCACTCCTACCGACAGGGCGAGCAGTACTTC. Encoded protein: CASSLVAHSYRQGEQYF. Together with reference TRBV7-8 and TRBJ2-7, the CDR3 gives the full variable domain: GAGVSQSPRYKVAKRGQDVALRCDPISGHVSLFWYQQALGQGPEFLTYFQNEAQLDKSGLPSDRFFAERPEGSVSTLKIQRTQQEDSAVYLCASSLVAHSYRQGEQYFGPGTRLTVT.

DNA for the CDR3: TGCGCCAGCAGACTACTAGGCCCAGATACGCAGTATTTT. Amino acids: CASRLLGPDTQYF. The rearrangement joins TRBV5-1 to TRBJ2-3; the D gene is possibly TRBD2 (5 bases). Germline loops: CDR1 SGHRS, CDR2 YFSETQ. CDR3 length: 13 amino acids. Trimming left V 5 bases short and J 4 bases short, with 11 bases between.

This sequence joins TRBV14 and TRBJ2-7; D perhaps matches TRBD1 (5 bases). Germline V gene sequence: CDR1 SGHDN, CDR2 FVKESK. This CDR3 has 14 amino acids. The V gene lost 4 bases and the J gene lost 2 bases, with 12 bases spanning the gap. As DNA, the CDR3 is TGTGCCAGCAGCCCGGACAAGCAACCCTACGAGCAGTACTTC. Its protein product is CASSPDKQPYEQYF.

This clonotype was seen only a few times. This chain connects TRBV6-1 to TRBJ2-5; 13 bases map to TRBD2. CDR3 length: 19 residues. V dropped 3 bases and J dropped 2; count of bases not matched to a gene: 12. CDR1 and CDR2 (germline): MNHNS, SASEGT. CDR3 nucleotide sequence: TGTGCCAGCAGTGACCGACTTAGGACTAGCGGGAGAGGGCAAGAGACCCAGTACTTC. Protein: CASSDRLRTSGRGQETQYF.

This chain uses TRBV5-1 with TRBJ2-3, with D hard to call. The CDR3 sequence is 12 residues long. The germline V gene has CDR1 SGHRS and CDR2 YFSETQ. V shed 5 bases and J shed 6 bases, with 10 bases lying between them. Written as DNA, the CDR3 is TGCGCCAGCAGTTTCCAGGTGGATACGCAGTATTTT. It yields the protein CASSFQVDTQYF. Supplemented by reference TRBV5-1 and TRBJ2-3, the full variable domain reads KAGVTQTPRYLIKTRGQQVTLSCSPISGHRSVSWYQQTPGQGLQFLFEYFSETQRNKGNFPGRFSGRQFSNSRSEMNVSTLELGDSALYLCASSFQVDTQYFGPGTRLTVL.

The genes are TRBV6-1 and TRBJ1-1; D is unclear. The CDR3 spans 15 residues. V lost 0 bases and J lost 2, with 10 bases in between. Germline lookup yields CDR1 MNHNS and CDR2 SASEGT. CDR3 DNA: TGTGCCAGCAGTGAAGCGGGCAGGTCAAACACTGAAGCTTTCTTT. Its translation: CASSEAGRSNTEAFF.

This clonotype was seen ten or more times. The rearrangement uses TRBV11-2 and TRBJ1-1, with 11 bases matching TRBD1. CDR3 size: 18 residues. The V gene's germline CDR1 is SGHAT and CDR2 FQNNGV. Germline trimming cut 4 bases from V and 5 bases from J; bases unmatched to any gene: 15. CDR3 amino acids: CASSSLPGTGGYYTEAFF. The CDR3 region has the DNA TGTGCCAGCAGCTCCTTACCCGGGACAGGGGGGTATTATACTGAAGCTTTCTTT.

This clonotype has ten or more counts. The chain combines TRBV6-5 with TRBJ2-1; 8 bases are a match to TRBD2. Germline-derived CDR1 and CDR2 are MNHEY and SVGAGI. The CDR3 sequence is 18 residues long. With V trimmed by 3 bases and J by 4 bases, 14 bases remained unmatched. The CDR3 nucleotides are TGTGCCAGCAGTTATAGTCCCCATTTTAGCGGGATATACAATGAGCAGTTCTTC. This translates into CASSYSPHFSGIYNEQFF.

This clonotype was observed many times. The rearrangement joins TRBV2 to TRBJ2-3; 10 nucleotides agree with TRBD2. Germline-derived CDR1 and CDR2 are SNHLY and FYNNEI. CDR3 length: 15 amino acids. The trim removed 5 bases at V and 7 bases at J, leaving 9 bases unmatched. Here the CDR3 reads CASSNSGGPTNTQYF. CDR3 in DNA: TGTGCCAGCAGTAATAGCGGGGGGCCGACGAATACGCAGTATTTT.

This clonotype was found many times. The chain couples TRBV6-6 to TRBJ2-6, with D possibly being TRBD2 (5 bases). Per the germline V gene, CDR1 is MNHNY and CDR2 is SVGAGI (reference sequence). The CDR3 loop spans 16 amino acids. The germline V and J ends were trimmed by 0 bases and 1 base, with 7 bases remaining between them. CDR3 residues: CASSYSTRSGANVLTF. The CDR3 bases are TGTGCCAGCAGTTACTCCACTAGGTCTGGGGCCAACGTCCTGACTTTC.

The gene calls are TRBV7-8 and TRBJ1-6; 7 bases agree with TRBD1. This CDR3 is built from 15 residues. In germline, CDR1 is SGHVS, CDR2 FQNEAQ. Trimming at V came to 4 bases and at J to 7 bases, leaving 7 bases not matched to a gene. The CDR3 loop reads CASSSRTGENSPLHF. CDR3 nucleotides: TGTGCCAGCAGCTCCCGGACAGGAGAAAATTCACCCCTCCACTTT.

This clonotype was picked up many times. The chain links TRBV7-9 to TRBJ2-5, with a tentative D call TRBD2 (6 bases). The CDR3 spans 13 residues. V lost 3 bases, J lost 1 base, and 6 bases lay in between. Germline CDR1 reads SEHNR; CDR2 reads FQNEAQ (reference sequence). The CDR3 sequence is CASSFGGQETQYF. CDR3 in DNA: TGTGCCAGCAGCTTCGGGGGCCAAGAGACCCAGTACTTC. Full variable domain (remainder filled in from reference TRBV7-9 and TRBJ2-5): DTGVSQNPRHKITKRGQNVTFRCDPISEHNRLYWYRQTLGQGPEFLTYFQNEAQLEKSRLLSDRFSAERPKGSFSTLEIQRTEQGDSAMYLCASSFGGQETQYFGPGTRLLVL.

The rearrangement links TRBV4-3 to TRBJ2-5; possibly TRBD2 for D (5 bases). CDR3 size: 16 residues. The ends were cut back, 4 bases at V and 1 base at J, with 16 bases in the middle. Germline lookup yields CDR1 LGHNA and CDR2 YSLEER. This CDR3 is CASSLNQADLQETQYF. For the CDR3, the DNA is TGCGCCAGCAGCCTGAACCAAGCGGACCTCCAAGAGACCCAGTACTTC.

The chain combines TRBV3-1 with TRBJ1-1; tentatively, D is TRBD1 (5 bases). The V gene lost 1 base and the J gene lost 8 bases, with 8 bases spanning the gap. Germline CDR1 is LGHDT and CDR2 is YNNKEL (reference sequence). This CDR3 is built from 12 residues. The chain's CDR3 is CASSQVSGEAFF. The CDR3, as DNA: TGTGCCAGCAGCCAAGTATCAGGGGAAGCTTTCTTT.

This clonotype was picked up many times. The chain couples TRBV20-1 to TRBJ1-5, with TRBD1 matching over 7 bases. J gave up 5 bases and V 2 bases, and 12 bases lay outside the gene matches. Germline values: CDR1 DFQATT, CDR2 SNEGSKA (reference sequence). This CDR3 contains 16 residues. The DNA of the CDR3 is TGCAGTGCTAGACCCATCGACAGGGCAGATTATCAGCCCCAGCATTTT. Its protein product is CSARPIDRADYQPQHF.

The chain carries TRBV20-1 and TRBJ2-1, with 15 nucleotides matching TRBD2. Germline V CDR1 and CDR2: DFQATT, SNEGSKA (reference sequence). With 6 bases clipped from V and 7 bases from J, the junction kept 4 bases outside the gene matches. The CDR3 runs to 14 residues. In nucleotides, the CDR3 is TGCAGTGCCGAGGGACTAGCGGGAGGAAATGAGCAGTTCTTC. Protein product: CSAEGLAGGNEQFF.